Given below is one T cell receptor (beta chain) in context. Its antigen is not yet known. No much larger clonotype is one base removed from it; base qualities were not supplied. CDR1 is given as MNHEY and CDR2 as SMNVEV, both from the germline V gene (reference sequence). From the cysteine through the phenylalanine, the CDR3 covers 17 amino acids. Solely the CDR3 DNA is kept, with 51 bases framed from the first base. V is trimmed back by 6 bases and J by 8 bases, and the junction contains 15 bases that no gene match accounts for. The data stem from a study of OX40 agonist ivuxolimab in advanced cancers. About the investigation overall: Ivuxolimab was a fully human IgG2 agonistic monoclonal antibody targeting the costimulatory receptor OX40 (CD134). Of the 50 to 55 patients in dose escalation, around 19 had hepatocellular carcinoma, some 15 had melanoma, 9 had renal cell carcinoma and 9 had head and neck cancer. Intravenous ivuxolimab was administered to patients every 2 weeks at six dose levels: 0.01, 0.1, 0.3, 1.5, 3 and 10 mg/kg. The point of sequencing TCRbeta in the periphery was to test whether ivuxolimab changed TCR sequence diversity and drove clonal T-cell expansion. The dose-escalation cohort was almost 85% male with a mean age of approximately 59 years, ranging from roughly 23 to 90. Patients were allowed to have had prior anti-PD-1, anti-PD-L1 or anti-CTLA-4 therapy, and roughly 40% of the dose-escalation patients had been treated with checkpoint inhibitors. The monotherapy dose-escalation portion (N ≈ 52 patients) of the phase I ivuxolimab trial is reported in the paper. Partial responses occurred in three dose-escalation patients, of whom one had hepatocellular carcinoma and two had cutaneous melanoma. Summary of the overall study and its limitations: Low levels of normalized T-cell clonal expansion were also seen in some patients who did not respond. Partial responders in the 0.1-3.0 mg/kg groups had among the lowest normalized peripheral clonal expansion, especially among CD8+ T cells. After ivuxolimab, expanded clones were on average more numerous among CD8+ T cells than among CD4+ T cells. The antigen specificity of the peripheral T cells that underwent clonal expansion was not determined. Clonal expansion of both CD4+ and CD8+ blood T cells was observed from baseline to week 6 at doses 0.1 to 3.0 mg/kg.

Genomic DNA was isolated from the sorted cells so that the TCRbeta CDR3 region could be sequenced. TCRbeta CDR3 regions were sequenced using the immunoSEQ Assay. TCRdb stores this immuneACCESS table with in-frame sequences only. Part of the clones is absent; in the studies checked, under half of the shortfall reflects unresolved V genes, and no reason is known for the rest. For this sample there are tens of thousands of clones; approximately 91% appear just once. Around 1.8% of the sample belongs to the ten largest clones. The trial excluded patients who had a history of autoimmune disease or who were on systemic immunosuppression. Peripheral blood for TCR sequencing was collected from all dose cohorts at baseline, on cycle 4 day 1, and on cycle 7 day 1. Samples were obtained from an open-label, multicenter, first-in-human phase I dose-escalation trial of ivuxolimab. Adults with locally advanced or metastatic head and neck squamous cell, hepatocellular, melanoma or renal cell carcinoma were enrolled in the trial. Before TCR sequencing, CD4+ and CD8+ T cells were separately sorted from peripheral blood.

The receptor's source is an adult with an advanced solid tumor such as melanoma, head and neck, liver or kidney cancer. This receptor chain uses TRBV27 and TRBJ2-2; TRBD1 matches 10 bases in the middle. The starting material was CD4+ or CD8+ T cells sorted from blood, obtained in a trial of the OX40 agonist ivuxolimab. CDR3 reads: CASSSLPGTGVPGELFF. The DNA sequence reads TGTGCCAGCAGCTCCCTCCCCGGGACAGGGGTGCCAGGGGAGCTGTTTTTT.